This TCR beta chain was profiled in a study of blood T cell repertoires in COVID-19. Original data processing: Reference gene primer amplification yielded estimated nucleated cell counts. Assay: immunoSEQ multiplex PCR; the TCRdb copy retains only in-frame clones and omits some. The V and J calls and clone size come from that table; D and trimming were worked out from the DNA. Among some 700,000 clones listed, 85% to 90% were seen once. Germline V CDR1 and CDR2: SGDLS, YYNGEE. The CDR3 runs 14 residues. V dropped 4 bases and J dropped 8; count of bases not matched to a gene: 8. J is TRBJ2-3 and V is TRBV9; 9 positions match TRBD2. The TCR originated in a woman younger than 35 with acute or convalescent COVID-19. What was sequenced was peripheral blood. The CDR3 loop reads CASSSSGGLGTQYF. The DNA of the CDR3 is TGTGCCAGCAGCTCCAGCGGGGGGCTCGGTACGCAGTATTTT.